This entry lists 30 T cell receptor beta chains sequenced from one sample in a study of T cells after yellow fever vaccination. Via MiXCR, TCRdb re-called the 5' RACE reads, giving one row per CDR3 protein. The sample gives around 340,000 distinct CDR3 sequences, over 8% of which show up once; more than 15% is in the top ten. The sample in question was PBMCs, obtained on the day of the first yellow fever vaccination. The source of these receptors is a man in his late teens or twenties who received the YFV17D yellow fever vaccine.

Many counts were recorded for this clonotype. The chain has TRBV4-2 and TRBJ2-2; D uncertain. Germline V lookup: CDR1 LGHNA, CDR2 YNFKEQ. Trimming pared 0 bases from V and 1 base from J, leaving 9 bases between. This CDR3 contains 16 residues. CDR3 in DNA: TGTGCCAGCAGCCAAGACCCCAACCAGAACACCGGGGAGCTGTTTTTT. The encoded protein is CASSQDPNQNTGELFF.

J is TRBJ2-2 and V is TRBV7-3; maybe TRBD1 (6 bases). V was pared by 5 bases and J by 6 bases, with 13 bases between. Germline CDR1 is SGHTA and CDR2 is FQGTGA. This CDR3 contains 14 residues. CDR3 in DNA: TGTGCCAGCAGCCCCCGGGGACAATCCGGGGAGCTGTTTTTT. Amino acids: CASSPRGQSGELFF.

The V and J genes are TRBV24-1 and TRBJ1-6; a possible D gene is TRBD1 (6 bases). Germline V gives CDR1 KGHDR, CDR2 SFDVKD. Trimming pared 2 bases from V and 6 bases from J, leaving 13 bases between. The CDR3 contains 16 residues. In DNA, the CDR3 is TGTGCCACCAGTGATTCTGGGGGGCTCGGTAATTCACCCCTCCACTTT. This translates into CATSDSGGLGNSPLHF.

This clonotype was seen a few times. The V gene is TRBV5-1, the J gene TRBJ2-5; D gene ambiguous. The CDR3 sequence is 15 residues long. The V end was cut by 0 bases, the J end by 2 bases, with 11 bases between. Germline CDR1 SGHRS, CDR2 YFSETQ. The CDR3 region is CASSLASDTQETQYF. The CDR3, as DNA: TGCGCCAGCAGCTTGGCTTCCGACACGCAAGAGACCCAGTACTTC.

This clonotype has more than one count but fewer than ten. The rearrangement links TRBV7-9 to TRBJ2-5; either TRBD1 or TRBD2 may supply D (5 bases each). Trimming stripped 0 bases from V and 10 bases from J, with 12 bases between. Germline CDR1 is SEHNR and CDR2 is FQNEAQ (reference sequence). The CDR3 is 13 residues long. CDR3 in DNA: TGTGCCAGCAGCTTAGCGCGCCAGGGAGACCAGTACTTC. Its translation is CASSLARQGDQYF.

The gene calls are TRBV4-1 and TRBJ1-2; tentative D call: TRBD1 (5 bases). Germline V gene sequence: CDR1 MGHRA, CDR2 YSYEKL. V was clipped by 1 base and J by 2 bases, with 11 bases between them. This CDR3 region has 15 residues. CDR3 nucleotides: TGCGCCAGCAGCCAAGCAGCGGCAGGGAACTATGGCTACACCTTC. It codes for CASSQAAAGNYGYTF.

This clonotype was counted a few times. The V gene is TRBV29-1, the J gene TRBJ1-1, with D maybe TRBD1 (5 bases). V was pared by 4 bases and J by 0 bases, with 21 bases between. The CDR3 extends over 17 amino acids. The germline CDR1 and CDR2 sequences are SQVTM and ANQGSEA. The CDR3: CSVAKGSVAGMNTEAFF. The CDR3 coding sequence is TGCAGCGTTGCGAAGGGGTCGGTAGCAGGGATGAACACTGAAGCTTTCTTT.

The chain links TRBV20-1 to TRBJ2-1, with 10 bases aligning to TRBD1. The CDR3 spans 14 residues. V shed 3 bases and J 3 bases; nucleotides not matched to a gene: 2. The germline CDR1 and CDR2 sequences are DFQATT and SNEGSKA (reference sequence). The CDR3 DNA sequence: TGCAGTGCTAGCCGGGACAGGGGCTACAATGAGCAGTTCTTC. The encoded protein is CSASRDRGYNEQFF.

This clonotype appeared a few times. The chain is built from TRBV23-1 and TRBJ2-7, with TRBD1 as a possible D gene (6 bases). TRBV23-1 falls under the ORF class, with uncertain function. V lost 6 bases, J lost 1 base, and 13 bases lay in between. The CDR3 is made up of 14 amino acids. The CDR3 protein is CASSPNRVSYEQYV. CDR3 DNA: TGCGCCAGCAGCCCAAACAGGGTGTCCTACGAGCAGTACGTC.

This clonotype came up a few times. This sequence joins TRBV14 and TRBJ2-1, with D possibly being TRBD1 (6 bases). Germline V gene sequence: CDR1 SGHDN, CDR2 FVKESK. The CDR3 runs to 12 residues. The germline V and J ends were trimmed by 8 bases and 3 bases, with 8 bases remaining between them. In DNA form, the CDR3 reads TGTGCCAGCGGGACAAACTACAATGAGCAGTTCTTC. Translating gives CASGTNYNEQFF.

The chain combines TRBV29-1 with TRBJ1-1, with a tentative D call TRBD1 (6 bases). From germline, CDR1 is SQVTM and CDR2 ANQGSEA. V lost 6 bases to trimming and J lost 8 bases, with 16 bases between them. CDR3 length: 12 amino acids. CDR3 residues: CSVVGGPLEAFF. The CDR3 nucleotides are TGCAGCGTCGTCGGGGGCCCGCTAGAAGCTTTCTTT.

J is TRBJ2-7 and V is TRBV11-2; 14 bases line up with TRBD2. Germline CDR1 reads SGHAT; CDR2 reads FQNNGV. The CDR3 spans 16 residues. V lost 4 bases, J lost 5 bases, and 7 bases stayed unmatched. CDR3 region: CASSWGLAGVNHEQYF. CDR3 DNA: TGTGCCAGCAGCTGGGGACTAGCGGGGGTAAACCACGAGCAGTACTTC.

This clonotype has a count of ten or more. The genes are TRBV12-3 or TRBV12-4 and TRBJ2-3, with D possibly being TRBD2 (6 bases). The V end lost 4 bases, the J end lost 0 bases, and 8 bases lay between the germline ends. CDR3 size: 14 residues. Written as DNA, the CDR3 is TGTGCCAGCAGTTCTGCGGGGAGCACAGATACGCAGTATTTT. This encodes CASSSAGSTDTQYF.

The chain combines TRBV6-5 with TRBJ1-1; perhaps TRBD1 as D (5 bases). Per the germline V gene, CDR1 is MNHEY and CDR2 is SVGAGI. This CDR3 contains 16 residues. The germline V and J ends were trimmed by 2 bases and 5 bases, with 18 bases remaining between them. This CDR3 reads CASSYGTAGALTEAFF. The CDR3 DNA sequence: TGTGCCAGCAGTTACGGGACCGCCGGAGCTCTGACTGAAGCTTTCTTT.

This clonotype has more than one count but fewer than ten. The chain uses TRBV6-5 and TRBJ2-3; 8 nucleotides line up with TRBD1. Losses at the gene ends were 0 bases for V and 11 bases for J; bases not matched to a gene: 1. This CDR3 contains 12 residues. Germline-derived CDR1 and CDR2 are MNHEY and SVGAGI. CDR3 sequence (DNA): TGTGCCAGCAGTTACTCGACAGGGGAGCAGTATTTT. Translation: CASSYSTGEQYF.

This clonotype occurred a few times. The chain joins TRBV5-1 to TRBJ2-1; D is unclear. V was cut by 2 bases and J by 6 bases, with 9 bases left in between. CDR1 and CDR2 (germline): SGHRS, YFSETQ. The CDR3 loop spans 13 amino acids. The CDR3 here is CASSLSAFNEQFF. As DNA, the CDR3 is TGCGCCAGCAGCTTATCAGCCTTCAATGAGCAGTTCTTC.

The table lists this clonotype with many counts. The chain is built from TRBV25-1 and TRBJ2-3, with 8 nucleotides matching TRBD2. CDR3 length: 17 amino acids. CDR1 is MGHDK and CDR2 is SYGVNS in the germline V gene. V dropped 1 base and J dropped 4; count of bases not matched to a gene: 10. The CDR3 DNA follows: TGTGCCAGCAGTGAATTGGGGCGGGGGGTTATATCAGATACGCAGTATTTT. Translating it yields CASSELGRGVISDTQYF.

This clonotype was found a few times. This sequence joins TRBV24-1 and TRBJ2-1, with TRBD2 identical over 7 bases. This CDR3 is built from 13 residues. CDR1 is KGHDR, CDR2 SFDVKD, per germline. Trimming removed 9 bases from V and 5 bases from J; junction bases left unmatched: 6. The chain's CDR3 is CATERGAHNEQFF. CDR3 sequence (DNA): TGTGCCACCGAGCGGGGTGCCCACAATGAGCAGTTCTTC.

V usage is TRBV13 and J usage is TRBJ2-6; D not certain. V gave up 3 bases and J gave up 0 bases, with 9 bases separating them. The CDR3 length is 16 residues. CDR1 and CDR2 from the germline V gene are PRHDT and FYEKMQ (reference sequence). The CDR3 spells CASSFSWDSGANVLTF. The DNA for the CDR3 is TGTGCCAGCAGCTTTAGTTGGGACTCTGGGGCCAACGTCCTGACTTTC.

This clonotype has at least ten counts. The chain has TRBV5-1 and TRBJ2-1; D is undetermined. V was clipped by 0 bases and J by 3 bases, with 10 bases between them. The length of the CDR3 is 15 residues. Germline CDR1 and CDR2: SGHRS and YFSETQ. The CDR3 DNA reads TGCGCCAGCAGCTTGGCCCAAGCAATCTACAATGAGCAGTTCTTC. It specifies CASSLAQAIYNEQFF.

J is TRBJ2-7 and V is TRBV5-1; the D is unclear. Between the trimmed V and J ends, which lost 0 bases and 3 bases, there was a span of 7 bases. The CDR3 is 13 amino acids. Germline V gives CDR1 SGHRS, CDR2 YFSETQ. This CDR3 is CASSLASYYEQYF. In nucleotides, the CDR3 is TGCGCCAGCAGCTTGGCAAGCTACTACGAGCAGTACTTC.

This clonotype was found many times. The genes are TRBV7-2 and TRBJ2-7; D call uncertain. CDR1 is SGHTA and CDR2 is FQGNSA in the germline V gene. The CDR3 runs 15 residues. The ends were cut back, 5 bases at V and 1 base at J, with 15 bases in the middle. CDR3 in DNA: TGTGCCAGCAGCCCGGCTGGTGAGCCTTCCTACGAGCAGTACTTC. Its translation: CASSPAGEPSYEQYF.

A few counts support this clonotype. This chain uses TRBV5-1 with TRBJ1-6; weak D call: TRBD1 (5 bases). Germline CDR1 is SGHRS and CDR2 is YFSETQ. V shed 6 bases and J shed 3 bases, with 10 bases lying between them. CDR3 length: 14 residues. DNA for the CDR3: TGCGCCAGCAAACTGACAGTCTATAATTCACCCCTCCACTTT. Residues: CASKLTVYNSPLHF. Full variable domain (outside the CDR3, taken from reference TRBV5-1 and TRBJ1-6): KAGVTQTPRYLIKTRGQQVTLSCSPISGHRSVSWYQQTPGQGLQFLFEYFSETQRNKGNFPGRFSGRQFSNSRSEMNVSTLELGDSALYLCASKLTVYNSPLHFGNGTRLTVT.

J is TRBJ2-2 and V is TRBV3-1; 9 bases are a match to TRBD2. With 0 bases clipped from V and 10 bases from J, the junction kept 6 bases outside the gene matches. This CDR3 spans 15 amino acids. The germline gives CDR1 LGHDT, CDR2 YNNKEL (reference sequence). CDR3 DNA: TGTGCCAGCAGCCAAGATAGCGGGGGAGTGATGGAGCTGTTTTTT. Translating gives CASSQDSGGVMELFF.

This clonotype was detected many times. The chain combines TRBV5-1 with TRBJ1-1; D is unresolved. V dropped 4 bases and J dropped 1 base, with 14 bases sitting between them. Germline CDR1 and CDR2: SGHRS and YFSETQ. The CDR3 totals 15 residues. The CDR3 reads CASSPHPATNTEAFF. Here the CDR3 DNA reads TGCGCCAGCAGCCCCCACCCCGCTACGAACACTGAAGCTTTCTTT.

This clonotype appeared many times. The chain recombines TRBV5-1 with TRBJ2-3; no reliable D call. The germline V and J ends were trimmed by 5 bases and 0 bases, with 10 bases remaining between them. This CDR3 contains 14 residues. Germline V CDR1 and CDR2: SGHRS, YFSETQ. For the CDR3, the DNA is TGCGCCAGCAGTTCCGACGGGAGCACAGATACGCAGTATTTT. This translates into CASSSDGSTDTQYF.

CDR3: CASSYWRAQETQYF. The CDR3 region has the DNA TGTGCCAGCAGTTACTGGCGGGCCCAAGAGACCCAGTACTTC. The gene calls are TRBV6-2 or TRBV6-3 and TRBJ2-5; weak D call: TRBD2 (5 bases). The CDR3 extends over 14 amino acids. CDR1 is MNHEY, CDR2 SVGEGT, per germline. Trimming pared 1 base from V and 1 base from J, leaving 7 bases between.

This rearrangement joins TRBV5-1 to TRBJ2-7; maybe TRBD1 (5 bases). Between the trimmed V and J ends, which lost 0 bases and 7 bases, there was a span of 14 bases. Germline CDR1 is SGHRS and CDR2 is YFSETQ. The CDR3 runs 14 residues. The CDR3 DNA is TGCGCCAGCAGCTTGGGGCCAGGGTTCCGAGAGCAGTACTTC. Translated: CASSLGPGFREQYF.

This clonotype has only a few counts. The V and J genes are TRBV18 and TRBJ2-7; D is perhaps TRBD1 or TRBD2 (5 bases each). The CDR3 sequence is 13 residues long. The V gene lost 6 bases and the J gene lost 2 bases, with 11 bases spanning the gap. CDR1 and CDR2 (germline): KGHSH, LQKENI. The CDR3 bases are TGTGCCAGCTCTTGGGACGGAACCTACGAGCAGTACTTC. Translation: CASSWDGTYEQYF. The full variable domain, its missing parts supplied by reference TRBV18 and TRBJ2-7, is NAGVMQNPRHLVRRRGQEARLRCSPMKGHSHVYWYRQLPEEGLKFMVYLQKENIIDESGMPKERFSAEFPKEGPSILRIQQVVRGDSAAYFCASSWDGTYEQYFGPGTRLTVT.

This clonotype was found a few times. CDR3 protein: CASSKGLAGGDSATQYF. As DNA, the CDR3 is TGTGCCAGCAGCAAAGGACTAGCGGGGGGTGACTCCGCTACGCAGTATTTT. This sequence joins TRBV5-5 and TRBJ2-3, with 14 bases that match TRBD2. V was pared by 4 bases and J by 8 bases, with 12 bases of the junction left unmatched. CDR1 and CDR2 (germline): SGHKS, YYEKEE (reference sequence). The CDR3 runs to 17 residues.